One sample yielded the 22 T cell receptor beta chains listed below, sequenced in a study of radiotherapy plus CTLA-4 blockade in lung cancer. Repertoires were generated with immunoSEQ multiplex PCR, while TCRdb's copy carries only in-frame clones and drops some. The sample shows roughly 90,000 clones, about 78% of them seen only once. Source: peripheral blood, taken from a patient treated with radiotherapy plus ipilimumab. These receptors all come from a human donor with non-small cell lung cancer that progressed on radiotherapy plus ipilimumab.

The V gene is TRBV6-6, the J gene TRBJ2-3; 7 positions agree with TRBD2. Germline V CDR1 and CDR2: MNHNY, SVGAGI (reference sequence). The CDR3 loop spans 16 amino acids. J gave up 1 base and V 5 bases, and 9 bases lay outside the gene matches. The CDR3 sequence: CASSTLSGLGTDTQYF. CDR3 coding DNA: TGTGCCAGCAGTACCCTTAGCGGGTTAGGCACAGATACGCAGTATTTT.

This clone was seen just once. V and J are TRBV15 and TRBJ1-1; 7 bases are shared with TRBD1. V lost 3 bases, J lost 5 bases, and 6 bases stayed unmatched. CDR3 length: 14 amino acids. The germline V gene encodes CDR1 LNHNV and CDR2 YYDKDF (reference sequence). The CDR3 region has the DNA TGTGCCACCAGCAGCCACAGGGGTGGAACTGAAGCTTTCTTT. Translated, it gives CATSSHRGGTEAFF.

This chain uses TRBV7-9 with TRBJ1-2; a weak D match, TRBD1 (5 bases). This CDR3 contains 12 residues. Germline CDR1 and CDR2: SEHNR and FQNEAQ (reference sequence). Trimming stripped 5 bases from V and 6 bases from J, with 10 bases between. The CDR3 DNA reads TGTGCCAGCAGCCCAGAGGGGCATGGCTACACCTTC. It specifies CASSPEGHGYTF.

This clone has only a few counts. The chain combines TRBV7-6 with TRBJ2-1; TRBD1 aligns across 7 bases. V gave up 6 bases and J gave up 5 bases; unmatched junction bases: 7. The germline V gene has CDR1 SGHVS and CDR2 FNYEAQ. CDR3 length: 14 residues. CDR3 protein: CASSSIDRDNEQFF. CDR3 nucleotide sequence: TGTGCCAGCAGTTCTATAGACAGGGACAATGAGCAGTTCTTC.

The V call is TRBV28, the J call TRBJ2-1; 7 bases map to TRBD2. V shed 5 bases, J shed 4 bases, and the junction held 5 bases outside the gene matches. The CDR3 totals 14 residues. The germline V gene has CDR1 MDHEN and CDR2 SYDVKM. The CDR3 loop reads CASSHRGGYNEQFF. The CDR3, as DNA: TGTGCCAGCAGTCACCGCGGGGGTTACAATGAGCAGTTCTTC.

This chain links TRBV11-2 with TRBJ2-2; possibly TRBD2 for D (6 bases). This CDR3 has 16 amino acids. Trimming stripped 2 bases from V and 5 bases from J, with 15 bases between. Germline CDR1 is SGHAT and CDR2 is FQNNGV. Written as DNA, the CDR3 is TGTGCCAGCAGCTTAAGGGCCTCAGGAGGGACCGGGGAGCTGTTTTTT. This translates into CASSLRASGGTGELFF.

V and J are TRBV27 and TRBJ1-5; D perhaps matches TRBD1 (6 bases). The V and J ends lost 2 bases and 7 bases respectively, with 15 bases between them. The CDR3 totals 15 residues. Germline values: CDR1 MNHEY, CDR2 SMNVEV (reference sequence). The CDR3 is CASSLSHTGGQPQHF. The CDR3 DNA follows: TGTGCCAGCAGTTTAAGCCACACGGGGGGCCAGCCCCAGCATTTT.

The chain couples TRBV11-2 to TRBJ2-1; the match to TRBD2 covers 7 bases. V was pared by 1 base and J by 10 bases, with 4 bases of the junction left unmatched. This CDR3 has 13 residues. Germline assignment: CDR1 SGHAT and CDR2 FQNNGV. This CDR3 is CASSLGLAGEQFF. CDR3 DNA: TGTGCCAGCAGCTTAGGGTTAGCGGGCGAGCAGTTCTTC.

The rearrangement uses TRBV6-5 and TRBJ1-5; D not resolved. The V end lost 8 bases, the J end lost 3 bases, and 8 bases lay between the germline ends. This CDR3 is built from 12 residues. Germline V CDR1 and CDR2: MNHEY, SVGAGI. The CDR3 DNA follows: TGTGCCAGCGGAGGTCCCAATCAGCCCCAGCATTTT. Translating it yields CASGGPNQPQHF.

The V gene is TRBV5-6, the J gene TRBJ1-5; D uncertain. CDR1 is SGHDT and CDR2 is YYEEEE in the germline V gene. Trimming cost V 4 bases and J 0 bases, with 8 bases left between them. The length of the CDR3 is 14 residues. The CDR3: CASSLWRSNQPQHF. DNA of the CDR3: TGTGCCAGCAGCCTATGGCGTAGCAATCAGCCCCAGCATTTT.

This sequence joins TRBV7-4 and TRBJ1-5; D might be TRBD1 (5 bases). The CDR3 is 15 amino acids. Germline loops: CDR1 SGHVT, CDR2 SQSDAQ. Trimming left V 8 bases short and J 2 bases short, with 16 bases between. CDR3 coding DNA: TGTGCCAGCCTAAGGGAGGGAGGGGGCAATCAGCCCCAGCATTTT. Amino acid sequence: CASLREGGGNQPQHF. Full variable domain (remainder filled in from reference TRBV7-4 and TRBJ1-5): GAGVSQSPRYKVAKRGRDVALRCDSISGHVTLYWYRQTLGQGSEVLTYSQSDAQRDKSGRPSGRFSAERPERSVSTLKIQRTEQGDSAVYLCASLREGGGNQPQHFGDGTRLSIL.

The chain couples TRBV11-2 to TRBJ2-7; 8 bases agree with TRBD1. The CDR3 is 15 amino acids. V was clipped by 1 base and J by 3 bases; unmatched bases: 5. From germline, CDR1 is SGHAT and CDR2 FQNNGV. The CDR3 sequence is CASSLAQGAGYEQYF. CDR3 in DNA: TGTGCCAGCAGCTTAGCGCAGGGGGCGGGCTACGAGCAGTACTTC.

The table lists this clone with a count of one. The chain links TRBV27 to TRBJ2-7, with 9 bases lining up with TRBD1. The CDR3 covers 15 residues. Germline V lookup: CDR1 MNHEY, CDR2 SMNVEV (reference sequence). V was pared by 2 bases and J by 4 bases, with 6 bases of the junction left unmatched. CDR3 coding DNA: TGTGCCAGCAGTTTACGCCCCGGACAGGGGTACGAGCAGTACTTC. It codes for CASSLRPGQGYEQYF.

The V and J genes are TRBV10-3 and TRBJ2-7, with D perhaps given as TRBD1 or TRBD2 (5 bases each). The germline V and J ends were trimmed by 4 bases and 4 bases, with 17 bases remaining between them. The CDR3 spans 15 residues. Germline lookup yields CDR1 ENHRY and CDR2 SYGVKD. The CDR3 reads CAISGTGTSSYEQYF. CDR3 nucleotide sequence: TGTGCCATCAGTGGGACCGGGACCTCATCGTACGAGCAGTACTTC.

The rearrangement joins TRBV21-1 to TRBJ2-3; the table's TRBD1 call for D was not verified on the DNA. TRBV21-1 is noted as a pseudogene. The CDR3 extends over 16 amino acids. The DNA of the CDR3 is TGTGCCAGCAGCAAAGCCCTTGCAGGGGATACAGATACGCAGTATTTT. Translated, it gives CASSKALAGDTDTQYF.

This clone has a handful of counts. The sample holds other DNA sequences that translate to the same CDR3. This sequence joins TRBV27 and TRBJ1-1; no definite D call. The CDR3 sequence is 11 residues long. Germline lookup yields CDR1 MNHEY and CDR2 SMNVEV (reference sequence). V was pared by 3 bases and J by 4 bases, with 3 bases between. DNA of the CDR3: TGTGCCAGCAGTTTTGGCACTGAAGCTTTCTTT. Protein sequence: CASSFGTEAFF.

This clone was detected only a few times. The chain links TRBV7-6 to TRBJ1-6; D remains unclear. The CDR3 runs to 15 residues. Between the trimmed V and J ends, which lost 1 base and 5 bases, there was a span of 9 bases. Germline V lookup: CDR1 SGHVS, CDR2 FNYEAQ. CDR3 sequence (DNA): TGTGCCAGCAGCTTAGGGTTATCGGATAATTCACCCCTCCACTTT. Translated: CASSLGLSDNSPLHF.

The rearrangement joins TRBV6-5 to TRBJ1-1; D remains ambiguous. The V and J ends lost 6 bases and 2 bases respectively, with 10 bases between them. The V gene's germline CDR1 is MNHEY and CDR2 SVGAGI. The CDR3 spans 13 residues. The CDR3 region has the DNA TGTGCCAGCAGGCCCACCGGTAACACTGAAGCTTTCTTT. Its protein product is CASRPTGNTEAFF.

The rearrangement joins TRBV5-6 to TRBJ2-1; TRBD1 matches at 9 bases. Germline loops: CDR1 SGHDT, CDR2 YYEEEE. V lost 6 bases to trimming and J lost 6 bases; unmatched junction nucleotides: 13. The CDR3 is made up of 16 amino acids. The CDR3 is CASNRFGTGLGNEQFF. As DNA, the CDR3 is TGTGCCAGCAACCGATTCGGGACAGGGCTGGGCAATGAGCAGTTCTTC.

The chain uses TRBV7-8 and TRBJ2-5, with a weak D call TRBD2 (6 bases). V shed 1 base and J shed 2 bases, with 8 bases lying between them. From germline, CDR1 is SGHVS and CDR2 FQNEAQ. The CDR3 is 14 residues long. This chain's CDR3 is CASSLGAGQETQYF. The CDR3 nucleotides read TGTGCCAGCAGCTTAGGGGCGGGGCAAGAGACCCAGTACTTC.

The V gene is TRBV28, the J gene TRBJ2-5; D is unclear. The V end lost 10 bases, the J end lost 3 bases, and 9 bases lay between the germline ends. This CDR3 comprises 11 residues. Germline values: CDR1 MDHEN, CDR2 SYDVKM. The CDR3 DNA sequence: TGTGCCAACGTAGGGAAAGAGACCCAGTACTTC. Amino acids: CANVGKETQYF.

The chain recombines TRBV14 with TRBJ2-5; 10 bases match TRBD2. The ends lost 3 bases at V and 4 bases at J; junction bases unmatched: 11. The CDR3 length is 17 residues. Germline loops: CDR1 SGHDN, CDR2 FVKESK. CDR3 coding DNA: TGTGCCAGCAGCCAGCGGTCAGCGGGAGGGCCCAGAGAGACCCAGTACTTC. It translates to CASSQRSAGGPRETQYF.